This T cell receptor beta chain was documented in a study of T-cell reconstitution after alpha-beta-depleted transplantation in children. The CDR3 has 16 amino acids. Germline loops: CDR1 SNHLY, CDR2 FYNNEI. J was trimmed by 2 bases and V by 6 bases; bases with no gene match: 4. A library of TCRbeta sequences, prepared with unique molecular identifiers, was generated. A single record per CDR3 protein comes from TCRdb applying MiXCR to the PCR reads. The data contain around 450,000 distinct CDR3 sequences, about 10% of them singletons. The sequence came from a child aged 2 to 9 with inherited bone marrow failure, due to receive a stem cell transplant. The chain is built from TRBV2 and TRBJ1-6; 10 positions agree with TRBD1. Source: PBMCs, taken before TCRalphabeta/CD19-depleted stem cell transplant. CDR3 coding DNA: TGTGCCAGCAGGGGGACAGGGGATACCTATAATTCACCCCTCCACTTT. Its translation is CASRGTGDTYNSPLHF.